This T cell receptor beta chain was observed in a study of T-cell reconstitution after alpha-beta-depleted transplantation in children. There are 14 residues in the CDR3. The J segment lost 7 bases and the V segment lost 3 bases, leaving 3 bases of the junction unmatched. Germline V gene data show CDR1 as SGHVS and CDR2 as FQNEAQ. This clonotype was seen only a few times. Preparation of the TCRbeta library used unique molecular identifiers. TCRdb itself ran the PCR reads through MiXCR, one entry per CDR3 protein. The sample includes a few hundred thousand distinct CDR3 sequences, around 7% of them seen just once.

The sample consisted of PBMCs, taken before TCRalphabeta/CD19-depleted stem cell transplant. The J gene is TRBJ1-6, the V gene TRBV7-8, with TRBD1 matching 7 bases. This clonotype originated in a boy aged 2-9 years with acute lymphoblastic leukemia, due to receive a stem cell transplant. The CDR3 DNA reads TGTGCCAGCAGCTTCGGACAGGAGAATTCACCCCTCCACTTT. Encoded protein: CASSFGQENSPLHF.